The rows below give T cell receptor beta chains drawn from one sample of a study of T cells after yellow fever vaccination. TCRdb ran MiXCR on the 5' RACE reads and lists one entry per CDR3 protein. The profile covers hundreds of thousands of distinct CDR3 sequences, with 8.7% appearing a single time and about a sixth taken by the ten largest. Material: PBMCs, obtained on the day of the first yellow fever vaccination. The origin of the receptors is a young man who received the YFV17D yellow fever vaccine. Both conserved end residues are part of each CDR3. Fields, in order: D gene, J gene, clone size, CDR3 length, V gene, CDR3 DNA, CDR3 protein. D genes are given only for firm matches. The size field is filled for only some rows; it gives once, few, many or a size class.

TRBD1 TRBJ2-3 few 14 TRBV7-3 TGTGCCAGCAGCAACGCGCGGACAGGAGATACGCAGTATTTT CASSNARTGDTQYF
- TRBJ1-1 - 17 TRBV13 TGTGCCAGCAGCTTGAGGTCTTGGGGACACTCGAACACTGAAGCTTTCTTT CASSLRSWGHSNTEAFF
TRBD2 TRBJ2-3 few 15 TRBV7-9 TGTGCCAGCAGTCCGCGGGGGGCCAGCTCAGATACGCAGTATTTT CASSPRGASSDTQYF
- TRBJ1-1 - 14 TRBV5-5 TGTGCCAGCAGCTTTACAGCCTCGGGCACTGAAGCTTTCTTT CASSFTASGTEAFF
- TRBJ2-2 - 15 TRBV6-5 TGTGCCAGCAGTTACAGCCCGGGGGCGGCCGGGGAGCTGTTTTTT CASSYSPGAAGELFF
- TRBJ1-1 many 14 TRBV7-6 TGTGCCAGCAGCTTGTGGGGGCTTGACACTGAAGCTTTCTTT CASSLWGLDTEAFF
- TRBJ1-4 - 13 TRBV28 TGTGCCAGCTTCAAGGGGTGGAATGAAAAACTGTTTTTT CASFKGWNEKLFF
- TRBJ2-1 - 13 TRBV28 TGTGCCAGCAGTTTATCAGCTGGGAATGAGCAGTTCTTC CASSLSAGNEQFF
- TRBJ2-2 many 14 TRBV5-1 TGCGCCAGCAGCTTGTACGACAGCACCGGGGAGCTGTTTTTT CASSLYDSTGELFF
TRBD1 TRBJ1-2 few 13 TRBV6-1 TGTGCCAGCAGCGCGGACAGGGCGCAAGGCTACACCTTC CASSADRAQGYTF
- TRBJ1-1 many 14 TRBV7-3 TGTGCCAGCAGCTTAACGTCGGGGGGCACTGAAGCTTTCTTT CASSLTSGGTEAFF
- TRBJ2-7 - 13 TRBV6-1 TGTGCCAGCAGACAACAGATCTCCTACGAGCAGTACTTC CASRQQISYEQYF
- TRBJ2-4 - 12 TRBV12-3/TRBV12-4 TGTGCCAGCAGTTGGGAGGAAAACATTCAGTACTTC CASSWEENIQYF
TRBD2 TRBJ2-1 many 16 TRBV4-3 TGCGCCAGCAGCCAAGAACTAGCGGAATCCTACAATGAGCAGTTCTTC CASSQELAESYNEQFF
TRBD1 TRBJ1-2 - 13 TRBV29-1 TGCAGCGTTGAAGGGACAGGGAGTGATGGCTACACCTTC CSVEGTGSDGYTF
- TRBJ1-3 many 16 TRBV6-1 TGTGCCAGCAGCAACGAGGGGGGAGACCGTGGAAACACCATATATTTT CASSNEGGDRGNTIYF
TRBD2 TRBJ2-3 many 16 TRBV5-1 TGCGCCAGCAGCTGGGACGGGCGGGGGAGCACAGATACGCAGTATTTT CASSWDGRGSTDTQYF
TRBD2 TRBJ2-1 - 16 TRBV12-3/TRBV12-4 TGTGCCAGCAGAACTACCGGGGGGGCCGTATCAAATGAGCAGTTCTTC CASRTTGGAVSNEQFF
- TRBJ2-1 - 16 TRBV28 TGTGCCAGCAGTTTTAAGCTCGCGGGTTCCTACAATGAGCAGTTCTTC CASSFKLAGSYNEQFF
- TRBJ2-3 many 14 TRBV7-9 TGTGCCAGCAGTCAAGCACCTAGCACAGATACGCAGTATTTT CASSQAPSTDTQYF
- TRBJ2-3 - 15 TRBV20-1 TGCAGTGCTGCACAGGGTAGGCGTAACTTAGATACGCAGTATTTT CSAAQGRRNLDTQYF
TRBD1 TRBJ2-5 few 15 TRBV6-2/TRBV6-3 TGTGCCAGCAGTTACTCGGGGACAGGGGTGGAGACCCAGTACTTC CASSYSGTGVETQYF
TRBD1 TRBJ1-2 - 15 TRBV5-4 TGTGCCAGCAGTTCAAACCCAGGGGGCGGCTATGGCTACACCTTC CASSSNPGGGYGYTF
TRBD2 TRBJ2-1 many 15 TRBV7-2 TGTGCCAGCAGCCCGGGACGGGGGGGCTTAAATGAGCAGTTCTTC CASSPGRGGLNEQFF
- TRBJ2-5 few 16 TRBV10-3 TGTGCCATCAGTGAGTCGACTGGGGGACACCAAGAGACCCAGTACTTC CAISESTGGHQETQYF
TRBD2 TRBJ2-5 few 14 TRBV29-1 TGCAGCGTGGGGACTAGCGGGGGGCAAGAGACCCAGTACTTC CSVGTSGGQETQYF
TRBD1 TRBJ2-1 few 16 TRBV29-1 TGCAGCGTTGCGGTTTACTGGACAGGGGAGCGCAATGAGCAGTTCTTC CSVAVYWTGERNEQFF
- TRBJ2-1 few 14 TRBV5-1 TGCGCCAGCAGCTTGACGGGGATGGACAATGAGCAGTTCTTC CASSLTGMDNEQFF
TRBD1 TRBJ1-1 - 15 TRBV4-1 TGCGCCAGCAGTGGGACAGGATGGGGAGGAACTGAAGCTTTCTTT CASSGTGWGGTEAFF
TRBD2 TRBJ2-1 many 15 TRBV7-2 TGTGCCAGCAGGTTGCTAGCGGGGGACAACAATGAGCAGTTCTTC CASRLLAGDNNEQFF
- TRBJ1-4 - 13 TRBV5-5 TGTGCCAGCAGGGTGGCGCTTCTGGAAAAACTGTTTTTT CASRVALLEKLFF
TRBD1 TRBJ2-7 few 15 TRBV3-1 TGTGCCAGCAGCCAAGATCACCGGCAGGGGGACGAGCAGTACTTC CASSQDHRQGDEQYF
TRBD1 TRBJ1-2 - 16 TRBV6-1 TGTGCCAGCAGCCCAACGGAGGACAGGGTGCCCTCTGGCTACACCTTC CASSPTEDRVPSGYTF
- TRBJ1-5 few 14 TRBV20-1 TGCAGTGCTAGAGAAGGGGACCCGAGTCAGCCCCAGCATTTT CSAREGDPSQPQHF
- TRBJ1-2 few 15 TRBV5-1 TGCGCCAGCAGCACGTATGGACAGACTGGGGATGGCTACACCTTC CASSTYGQTGDGYTF
- TRBJ2-1 - 13 TRBV5-4 TGTGCCAGCAGCCTGGGGGGTGGGCCTGAGCAGTTCTTC CASSLGGGPEQFF
TRBD2 TRBJ2-2 - 17 TRBV27 TGTGCCAGCAGTTTTGGGCTAGCGGGGACTAACACCGGGGAGCTGTTTTTT CASSFGLAGTNTGELFF
- TRBJ1-1 - 12 TRBV29-1 TGCAGCGTTGTTCAGGTTAACACTGAAGCTTTCTTT CSVVQVNTEAFF
- TRBJ2-3 few 13 TRBV5-6 TGTGCCAGCAGCTTGGTTTCAGGGGATACGCAGTATTTT CASSLVSGDTQYF
TRBD1 TRBJ1-2 many 14 TRBV11-2 TGTGCCAGCAGCTTATTGGGACAGGGCTATGGCTACACCTTC CASSLLGQGYGYTF
- TRBJ1-4 - 13 TRBV20-1 TGCAGTGCTAGAGGAAGGATGTCTGAAAAACTGTTTTTT CSARGRMSEKLFF
- TRBJ2-2 many 13 TRBV6-5 TGTGCCAGCAGTTCAACGAACACCGGGGAGCTGTTTTTT CASSSTNTGELFF
TRBD1 TRBJ2-1 - 16 TRBV4-1 TGCGCCAGCAGCCCTGTAGGGACAGGGGGCGAGGATGAGCAGTTCTTC CASSPVGTGGEDEQFF
- TRBJ2-7 - 13 TRBV5-6 TGTGCCAGCAGCTCTAGACAGCTTAGCGAGCAGTACTTC CASSSRQLSEQYF
- TRBJ1-2 - 14 TRBV29-1 TGCAGCGTTGAAGATCGGGGAGTTAACTGGGGCTACACCTTC CSVEDRGVNWGYTF
- TRBJ2-2 few 11 TRBV30 TGTGCCTGGAGTAATACCGGGGAGCTGTTTTTT CAWSNTGELFF
- TRBJ2-1 - 17 TRBV14 TGTGCCAGCAGCCCCCTCTTGGACACGGACAACTACAATGAGCAGTTCTTC CASSPLLDTDNYNEQFF
- TRBJ1-1 many 15 TRBV7-9 TGTGCCAGCAGCTTAGCGGCAGGGAAGAACACTGAAGCTTTCTTT CASSLAAGKNTEAFF
- TRBJ2-1 many 13 TRBV5-1 TGCGCCAGCAGCTCCGGCCCTTCGGGAGAGCAGTTCTTC CASSSGPSGEQFF
- TRBJ2-1 - 11 TRBV12-3/TRBV12-4 TGTGCCAGCATCCTTTACAATGAGCAGTTCTTC CASILYNEQFF